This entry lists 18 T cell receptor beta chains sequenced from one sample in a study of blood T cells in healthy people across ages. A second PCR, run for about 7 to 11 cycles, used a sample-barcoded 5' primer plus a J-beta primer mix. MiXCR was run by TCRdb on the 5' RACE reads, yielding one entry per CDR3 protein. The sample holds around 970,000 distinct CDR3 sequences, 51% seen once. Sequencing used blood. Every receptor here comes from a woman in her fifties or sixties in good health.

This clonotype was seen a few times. CDR3 nucleotides: TGCAGTGCACCTGGGACTCACTCAATGGAGCAGTACTTC. Translating it yields CSAPGTHSMEQYF. The rearrangement uses TRBV20-1 and TRBJ2-5; tentatively, D is TRBD2 (6 bases). The CDR3 has 13 amino acids. Germline V gene lookup returns CDR1 DFQATT and CDR2 SNEGSKA (reference sequence). Trimming took off 6 bases at V and 11 bases at J, with 22 bases between the two ends.

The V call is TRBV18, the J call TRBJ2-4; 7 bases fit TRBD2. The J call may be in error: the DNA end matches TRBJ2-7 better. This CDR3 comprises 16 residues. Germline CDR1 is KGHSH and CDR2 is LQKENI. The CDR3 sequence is CASSPSGRGATGEQYF. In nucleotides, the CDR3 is TGTGCCAGCTCACCGTCGGGGAGGGGTGCAACTGGCGAGCAGTACTTC.

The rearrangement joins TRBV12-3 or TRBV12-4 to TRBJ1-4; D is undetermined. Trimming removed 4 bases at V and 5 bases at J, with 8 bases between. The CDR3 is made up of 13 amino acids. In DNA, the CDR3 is TGTGCCAGCAGTTATTCTTTCAATGAAAAACTGTTTTTT. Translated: CASSYSFNEKLFF.

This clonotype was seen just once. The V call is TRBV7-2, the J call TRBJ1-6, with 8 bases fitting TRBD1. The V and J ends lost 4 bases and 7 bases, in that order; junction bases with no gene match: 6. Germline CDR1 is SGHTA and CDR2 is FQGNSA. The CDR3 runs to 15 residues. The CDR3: CASSYNRDRNSPLHF. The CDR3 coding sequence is TGTGCCAGCAGCTATAACCGGGACAGGAATTCACCCCTCCACTTT.

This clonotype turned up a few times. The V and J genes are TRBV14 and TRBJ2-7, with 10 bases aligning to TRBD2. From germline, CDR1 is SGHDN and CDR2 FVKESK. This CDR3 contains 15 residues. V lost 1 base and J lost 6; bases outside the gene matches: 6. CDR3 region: CASSQGHGLAAEQYF. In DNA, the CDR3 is TGTGCCAGCAGCCAAGGTCATGGACTAGCGGCCGAGCAGTACTTC.

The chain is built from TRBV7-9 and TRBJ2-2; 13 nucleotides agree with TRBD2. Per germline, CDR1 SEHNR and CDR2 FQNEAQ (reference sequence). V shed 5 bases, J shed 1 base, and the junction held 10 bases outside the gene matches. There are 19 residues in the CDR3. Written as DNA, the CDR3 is TGTGCCAGCAGCAGGACTAGCGGGAGAGCGAGGGAGAACACCGGGGAGCTGTTTTTT. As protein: CASSRTSGRARENTGELFF.

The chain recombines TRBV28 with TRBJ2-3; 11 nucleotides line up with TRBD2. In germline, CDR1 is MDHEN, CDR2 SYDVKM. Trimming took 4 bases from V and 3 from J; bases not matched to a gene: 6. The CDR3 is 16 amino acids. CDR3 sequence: CASSSTGTSGTDTQYF. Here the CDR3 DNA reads TGTGCCAGCAGTTCCACCGGGACTAGCGGTACAGATACGCAGTATTTT.

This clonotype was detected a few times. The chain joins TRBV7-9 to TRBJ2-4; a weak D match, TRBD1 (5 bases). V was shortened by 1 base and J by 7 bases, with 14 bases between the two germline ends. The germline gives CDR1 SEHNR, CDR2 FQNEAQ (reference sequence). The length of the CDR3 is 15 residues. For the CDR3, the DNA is TGTGCCAGCAGCTTAGAGGGGCCCCTTGGGAACATTCAGTACTTC. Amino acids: CASSLEGPLGNIQYF.

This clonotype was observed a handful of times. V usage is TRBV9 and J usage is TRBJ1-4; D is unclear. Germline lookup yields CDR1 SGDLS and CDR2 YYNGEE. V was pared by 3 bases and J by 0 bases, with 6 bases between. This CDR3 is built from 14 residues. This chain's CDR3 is CASSGYATNEKLFF. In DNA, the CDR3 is TGTGCCAGCAGCGGGTATGCAACTAATGAAAAACTGTTTTTT.

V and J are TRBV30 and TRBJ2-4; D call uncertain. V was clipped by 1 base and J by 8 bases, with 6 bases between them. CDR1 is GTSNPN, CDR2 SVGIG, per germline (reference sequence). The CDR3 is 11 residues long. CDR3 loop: CAWSGLDIQYF. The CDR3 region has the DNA TGTGCCTGGAGTGGCCTGGACATTCAGTACTTC. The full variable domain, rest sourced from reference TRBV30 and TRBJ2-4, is SQTIHQWPATLVQPVGSPLSLECTVEGTSNPNLYWYRQAAGRGLQLLFYSVGIGQISSEVPQNLSASRPQDRQFILSSKKLLLSDSGFYLCAWSGLDIQYFGAGTRLSVL.

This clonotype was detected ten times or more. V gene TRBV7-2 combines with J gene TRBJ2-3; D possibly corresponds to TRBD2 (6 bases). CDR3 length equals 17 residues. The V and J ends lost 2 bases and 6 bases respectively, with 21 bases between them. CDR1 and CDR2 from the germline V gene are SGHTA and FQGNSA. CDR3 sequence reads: CASSLSFAGRGGDTQYF. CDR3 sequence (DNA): TGTGCCAGCAGCTTATCCTTTGCGGGGCGGGGTGGGGATACGCAGTATTTT.

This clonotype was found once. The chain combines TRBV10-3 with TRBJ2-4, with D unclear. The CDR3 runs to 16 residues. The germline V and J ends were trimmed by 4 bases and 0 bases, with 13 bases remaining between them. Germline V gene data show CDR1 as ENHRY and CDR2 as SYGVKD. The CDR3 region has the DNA TGTGCCATCAGTGGGTTCGCAGCCATAGCCAAAAACATTCAGTACTTC. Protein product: CAISGFAAIAKNIQYF.

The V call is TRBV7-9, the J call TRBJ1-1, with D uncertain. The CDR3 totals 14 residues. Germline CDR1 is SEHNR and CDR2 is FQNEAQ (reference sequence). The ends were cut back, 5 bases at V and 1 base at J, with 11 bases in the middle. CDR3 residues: CASSPRQSNTEAFF. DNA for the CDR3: TGTGCCAGCAGCCCGCGACAATCGAACACTGAAGCTTTCTTT.

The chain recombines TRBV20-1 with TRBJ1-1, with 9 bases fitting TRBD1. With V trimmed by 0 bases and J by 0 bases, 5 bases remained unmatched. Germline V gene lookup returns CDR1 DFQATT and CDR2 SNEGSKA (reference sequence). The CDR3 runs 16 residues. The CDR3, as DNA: TGCAGTGCTAGAGATATCACAGGGGGCATGAACACTGAAGCTTTCTTT. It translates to CSARDITGGMNTEAFF.

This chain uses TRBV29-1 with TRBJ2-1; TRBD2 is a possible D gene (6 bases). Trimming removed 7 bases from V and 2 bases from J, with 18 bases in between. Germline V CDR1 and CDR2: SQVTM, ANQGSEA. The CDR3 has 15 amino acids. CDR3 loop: CSAVISEGTYNEQFF. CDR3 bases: TGCAGCGCTGTTATTTCGGAGGGAACCTACAATGAGCAGTTCTTC.

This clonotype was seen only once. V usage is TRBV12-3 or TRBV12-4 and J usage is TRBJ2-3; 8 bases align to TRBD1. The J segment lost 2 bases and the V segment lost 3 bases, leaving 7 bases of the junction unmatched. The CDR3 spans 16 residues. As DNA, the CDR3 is TGTGCCAGCAGTTTGTTACCGGGACAGGCCACAGATACGCAGTATTTT. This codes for CASSLLPGQATDTQYF.

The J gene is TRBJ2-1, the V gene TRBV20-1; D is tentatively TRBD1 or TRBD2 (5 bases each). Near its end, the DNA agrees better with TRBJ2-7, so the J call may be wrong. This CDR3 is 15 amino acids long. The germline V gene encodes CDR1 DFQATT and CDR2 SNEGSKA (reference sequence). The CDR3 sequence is CSARVPGRAYNEQYF. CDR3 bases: TGCAGTGCTAGAGTCCCGGGGCGGGCCTACAATGAGCAGTACTTC.

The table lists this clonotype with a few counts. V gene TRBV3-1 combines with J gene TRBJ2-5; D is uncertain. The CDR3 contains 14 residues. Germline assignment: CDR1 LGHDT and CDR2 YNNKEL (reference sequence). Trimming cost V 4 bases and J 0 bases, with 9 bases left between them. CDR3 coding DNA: TGTGCCAGCAGCCTACCGGGTTACCAAGAGACCCAGTACTTC. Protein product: CASSLPGYQETQYF.